The 4 T cell receptor beta chains listed next were all sequenced from one sample in a study of blood T cell repertoires in COVID-19. Data came from immunoSEQ multiplex PCR; TCRdb stores just in-frame clones and leaves some out. Found here are under 250,000 clones, roughly 87% of them singletons; the top ten hold 2% to 3%. Sequences were obtained from PBMCs or T cells enriched from blood (not recorded which). The receptor source for this set is a woman aged 30 to 39 with acute COVID-19.

V usage is TRBV6-2 or TRBV6-3 and J usage is TRBJ2-1, with 8 bases matching TRBD2. The CDR3 runs to 15 residues. The trim removed 2 bases at V and 7 bases at J, leaving 7 bases unmatched. CDR1 and CDR2 from the germline V gene are MNHEY and SVGEGT. CDR3 in amino acids: CASSYGRGGRNEQFF. CDR3 bases: TGTGCCAGCAGTTACGGTCGCGGGGGGCGGAATGAGCAGTTCTTC.

V gene TRBV2 combines with J gene TRBJ1-2; possible D gene TRBD1, 6 bases. Per germline, CDR1 SNHLY and CDR2 FYNNEI. The CDR3 loop spans 12 amino acids. V was clipped by 5 bases and J by 2 bases, with 6 bases between them. CDR3 nucleotide sequence: TGTGCCAGCAGTCAGGGGAACTATGGCTACACCTTC. Amino acids: CASSQGNYGYTF.

This sequence joins TRBV7-2 and TRBJ1-2; maybe TRBD1 (6 bases). V lost 2 bases and J lost 14, with 18 bases in between. This CDR3 is built from 13 residues. In germline, CDR1 is SGHTA, CDR2 FQGNSA. CDR3 loop: CASSLKPGQNVTF. DNA of the CDR3: TGTGCCAGCAGCTTAAAACCCGGACAGAATGTGACCTTC.

This clone has only one observation. This rearrangement joins TRBV21-1 to TRBJ1-2. TRBV21-1 is labeled a pseudogene. The CDR3 runs 15 residues. CDR3 DNA sequence: TGTGCCAGCAGCAAAGGGAGGAGGCCGGGGAGGGGCTACACCTTC. It translates to CASSKGRRPGRGYTF.